This TCR beta chain is drawn from a study of T cell responses to AZD1222 COVID-19 vaccine. Study findings and constraints: Mapped onto spike, vaccine-associated CD4 TCRs spanned it and were dominant at 160-218 and 743-854. Only after the peak T cell response were repertoires sampled.

TCRdb keeps only in-frame clones here, not all; method: immunoSEQ multiplex PCR. The sample includes roughly 100,000 clones, about 88% of them seen just once. V was pared by 6 bases and J by 6 bases, with 9 bases of the junction left unmatched. Germline V CDR1 and CDR2: SNHLY, FYNNEI. This CDR3 has 15 residues. On this clone itself: Its specificity is not known.

The clonotype originates from an adult in good health. The chain carries TRBV2 and TRBJ1-5, with TRBD1 matching over 9 bases. The material sequenced was peripheral blood, taken on day 0 of AZD1222 vaccination. The CDR3 nucleotides are TGTGCCAGCAGGACAGGGGGGATGGGCAGTCAGCCCCAGCATTTT. Its translation: CASRTGGMGSQPQHF.